This T cell receptor (beta chain) was profiled in a study of T cell responses to AZD1222 COVID-19 vaccine. Study as a whole: Pooling was applied to second doses at about 4 or about 12 weeks.

Concerning this clone itself: Its specificity is unknown.

Overall study findings and caveats: Regions left unmutated in variants are reportedly the target of nearly half of spike-specific TCRs. A rise in Spike-specific TCR breadth and depth followed two AZD1222 doses. Only six people who got AZD1222 tested seropositive at baseline.

The CDR3 is 16 amino acids. In germline, CDR1 is ENHRY, CDR2 SYGVKD. Trimming removed 4 bases from V and 0 bases from J, with 15 bases in between. The data were produced by immunoSEQ multiplex PCR, yet TCRdb's version contains in-frame clones alone and is incomplete. This sample has about 140,000 clones; roughly 90% occur once, and the top ten carry about 1.4%. The chain uses TRBV10-3 and TRBJ1-2; D is ambiguous. This receptor was obtained from an adult in good health. The input for sequencing was peripheral blood, taken on day 0 of AZD1222 vaccination. The CDR3: CAISAPLDGANYGYTF. The CDR3 nucleotides are TGTGCCATCAGTGCTCCACTGGACGGTGCTAACTATGGCTACACCTTC.